This T cell receptor (beta chain) was sequenced during a study of graft-versus-host responses after intestinal transplantation. Study as a whole: Grafts that recipients had were multivisceral, liver-intestinal, or isolated intestinal transplants.

Overall study results and limits: Allografts of patients with graft-donor T cell macrochimerism showed high graft-versus-host to host-versus-graft clone ratios.

Clones were sequenced by immunoSEQ multiplex PCR, and TCRdb holds only the in-frame ones, with some missing. The sample records fewer than 90,000 clones, about 94% being singletons. As for this clone: Its antigen is as yet unknown.

CDR1 and CDR2 from the germline V gene are LGHNA and YNFKEQ. This CDR3 is 14 amino acids long. V gave up 4 bases and J gave up 9 bases, with 19 bases separating them. Sequences were derived from unstimulated CD4+ T cells sorted from spleen or lymph node cells, sampled before transplant. The chain recombines TRBV4-2 with TRBJ2-7; no definite D call. This TCR came from a human donor who was the organ donor for an intestinal transplant. The CDR3 sequence is CASSPTAPPNAQYF. CDR3 DNA: TGTGCCAGCAGCCCTACGGCACCGCCGAACGCGCAGTACTTC.